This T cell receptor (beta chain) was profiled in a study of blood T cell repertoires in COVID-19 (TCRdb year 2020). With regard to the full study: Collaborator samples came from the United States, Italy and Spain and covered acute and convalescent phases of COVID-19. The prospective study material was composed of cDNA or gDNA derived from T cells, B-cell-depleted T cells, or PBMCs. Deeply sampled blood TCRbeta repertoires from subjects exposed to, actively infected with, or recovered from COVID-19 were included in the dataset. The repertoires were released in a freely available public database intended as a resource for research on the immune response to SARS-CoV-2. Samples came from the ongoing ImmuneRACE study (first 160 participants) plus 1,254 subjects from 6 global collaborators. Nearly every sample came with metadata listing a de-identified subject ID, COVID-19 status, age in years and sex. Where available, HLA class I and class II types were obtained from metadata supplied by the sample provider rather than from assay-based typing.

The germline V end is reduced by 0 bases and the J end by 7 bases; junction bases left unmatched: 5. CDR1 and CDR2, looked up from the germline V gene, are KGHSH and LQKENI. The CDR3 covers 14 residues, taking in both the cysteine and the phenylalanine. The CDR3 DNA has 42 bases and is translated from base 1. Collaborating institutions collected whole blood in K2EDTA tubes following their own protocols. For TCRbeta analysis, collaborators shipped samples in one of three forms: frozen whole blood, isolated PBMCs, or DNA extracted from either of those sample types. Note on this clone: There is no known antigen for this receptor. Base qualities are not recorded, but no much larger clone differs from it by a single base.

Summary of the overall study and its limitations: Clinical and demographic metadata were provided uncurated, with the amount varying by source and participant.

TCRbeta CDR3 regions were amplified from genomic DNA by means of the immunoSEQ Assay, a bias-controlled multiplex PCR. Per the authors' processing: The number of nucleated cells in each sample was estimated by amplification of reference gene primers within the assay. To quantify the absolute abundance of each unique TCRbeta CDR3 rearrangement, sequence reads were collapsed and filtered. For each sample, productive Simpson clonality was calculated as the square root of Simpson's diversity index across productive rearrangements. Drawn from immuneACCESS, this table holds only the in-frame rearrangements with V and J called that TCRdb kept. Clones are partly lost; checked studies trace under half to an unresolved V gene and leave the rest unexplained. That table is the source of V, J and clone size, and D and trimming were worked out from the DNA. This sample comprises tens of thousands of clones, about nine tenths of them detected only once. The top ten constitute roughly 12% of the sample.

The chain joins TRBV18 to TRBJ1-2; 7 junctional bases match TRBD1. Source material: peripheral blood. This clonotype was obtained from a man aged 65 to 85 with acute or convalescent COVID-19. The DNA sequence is TGTGCCAGCTCACCACCCAGACAGGGCATTGGCTACACCTTC. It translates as CASSPPRQGIGYTF.